These 12 T cell receptor beta chains share one sample of origin, sequenced in a study of T cell responses to AZD1222 COVID-19 vaccine. The data were produced by immunoSEQ multiplex PCR, yet TCRdb's version contains in-frame clones alone and is incomplete. The table includes approximately 200,000 clones, about 94% detected once. The sequencing used peripheral blood, collected 28 days after the second dose of the MenACWY control vaccine. Receptors originate from an adult who received the MenACWY meningococcal vaccine as a control.

V is TRBV2 and J is TRBJ1-2; 7 positions match TRBD1. CDR1 and CDR2 from the germline V gene are SNHLY and FYNNEI. V shed 4 bases, J shed 8 bases, and the junction held 10 bases outside the gene matches. The CDR3 loop spans 14 amino acids. CDR3 amino acids: CASSVDREGGGYTF. In nucleotides, the CDR3 is TGTGCCAGCAGTGTAGACAGGGAAGGGGGAGGCTACACCTTC.

This sequence joins TRBV11-2 and TRBJ2-7; the match to TRBD2 covers 11 bases. The CDR3 spans 15 residues. Germline V gives CDR1 SGHAT, CDR2 FQNNGV. V lost 1 base to trimming and J lost 6 bases; unmatched junction nucleotides: 5. CDR3 amino acids: CASSLVSGGAREQYF. The CDR3 DNA reads as TGTGCCAGCAGCTTAGTTAGCGGGGGGGCCCGCGAGCAGTACTTC.

The rearrangement uses TRBV10-3 and TRBJ2-1, with 7 bases fitting TRBD1. This CDR3 has 15 amino acids. Losses at the gene ends were 7 bases for V and 7 bases for J; bases not matched to a gene: 13. CDR1 is ENHRY, CDR2 SYGVKD, per germline. CDR3 nucleotide sequence: TGTGCCATCATACTAAGACAGGGAGACTTTAATGAGCAGTTCTTC. Protein sequence: CAIILRQGDFNEQFF.

This sequence joins TRBV15 and TRBJ1-6, with D possibly matching TRBD1 (6 bases). The V gene's germline CDR1 is LNHNV and CDR2 YYDKDF (reference sequence). The CDR3 length is 15 residues. V dropped 5 bases and J dropped 7 bases, with 15 bases sitting between them. The chain's CDR3 is CATSSTGSQNSPLHF. In DNA, the CDR3 is TGTGCCACCAGCTCCACAGGGTCTCAGAATTCACCCCTCCACTTT.

The chain couples TRBV27 to TRBJ1-1; 8 nucleotides agree with TRBD1. J was trimmed by 10 bases and V by 5 bases; bases with no gene match: 9. The germline V gene encodes CDR1 MNHEY and CDR2 SMNVEV (reference sequence). CDR3 length: 13 amino acids. As DNA, the CDR3 is TGTGCCAGCAGTCCAGGGACAGGCCTTGGAGCTTTCTTT. Its translation: CASSPGTGLGAFF.

This chain connects TRBV30 to TRBJ2-7; the D call may be TRBD1 or TRBD2 (5 bases each). Trimming left V 8 bases short and J 5 bases short, with 22 bases between. The CDR3 totals 14 residues. Germline-derived CDR1 and CDR2 are GTSNPN and SVGIG (reference sequence). Here the CDR3 DNA reads TGTGCCGGGGCCCCCGGGAATCGGGGAAACGAGCAGTACTTC. Its translation: CAGAPGNRGNEQYF.

CDR3 DNA: TGTGCCAGCAGCTCCGGGAGCTTAGCGGTACAAGAGACCCAGTACTTC. It translates to CASSSGSLAVQETQYF. This chain links TRBV7-9 with TRBJ2-5, with a possible D match to TRBD2 (6 bases). This CDR3 is built from 16 residues. The germline gives CDR1 SEHNR, CDR2 FQNEAQ (reference sequence). V was cut by 4 bases and J by 2 bases, with 17 bases left in between. Using reference TRBV7-9 and TRBJ2-5 for the parts outside the CDR3, the full variable domain is DTGVSQNPRHKITKRGQNVTFRCDPISEHNRLYWYRQTLGQGPEFLTYFQNEAQLEKSRLLSDRFSAERPKGSFSTLEIQRTEQGDSAMYLCASSSGSLAVQETQYFGPGTRLLVL.

CDR3 loop: CASSILPQGFRTNTEAFF. DNA for the CDR3: TGTGCCAGCAGTATCCTACCCCAGGGTTTTAGAACGAACACTGAAGCTTTCTTT. The chain recombines TRBV28 with TRBJ1-1; D possibly corresponds to TRBD1 (5 bases). The germline V gene encodes CDR1 MDHEN and CDR2 SYDVKM. Trimming removed 5 bases at V and 1 base at J, with 23 bases between. The CDR3 is made up of 18 amino acids.

CDR3 bases: TGTGCCAGCAGCCTGACTAGCGGATACACCGGGGAGCTGTTTTTT. It encodes CASSLTSGYTGELFF. The V call is TRBV5-5, the J call TRBJ2-2; TRBD2 matches at 9 bases. The trim removed 4 bases at V and 3 bases at J, leaving 4 bases unmatched. The CDR3 is 15 amino acids. The germline CDR1 and CDR2 sequences are SGHKS and YYEKEE (reference sequence).

The chain employs TRBV29-1 and TRBJ2-7; 7 bases are a match to TRBD2. Germline loops: CDR1 SQVTM, CDR2 ANQGSEA. V lost 6 bases and J lost 7; bases outside the gene matches: 3. The CDR3 has 10 amino acids. As DNA, the CDR3 is TGCAGCGTCGTGGGGGGGGAGCAGTACTTC. Its translation is CSVVGGEQYF.

The CDR3 DNA follows: TGTGCCAGTCGGGACAGGAGCTCCTATAATTCACCCCTCCACTTT. This encodes CASRDRSSYNSPLHF. The rearrangement uses TRBV18 and TRBJ1-6; TRBD1 agrees at 8 bases. J lost 0 bases, V lost 9 bases, and 4 bases had no gene match. CDR3 size: 15 residues. Germline V gene sequence: CDR1 KGHSH, CDR2 LQKENI.

The chain has TRBV13 and TRBJ1-5, with 8 bases lining up with TRBD1. The V gene's germline CDR1 is PRHDT and CDR2 FYEKMQ (reference sequence). The CDR3 totals 14 residues. After removal of 5 bases from V and 6 bases from J, the junction contained 6 bases not matched to a gene. The chain's CDR3 is CASSRTGLSQPQHF. CDR3 coding DNA: TGTGCCAGCAGCCGGACAGGGCTAAGTCAGCCCCAGCATTTT.